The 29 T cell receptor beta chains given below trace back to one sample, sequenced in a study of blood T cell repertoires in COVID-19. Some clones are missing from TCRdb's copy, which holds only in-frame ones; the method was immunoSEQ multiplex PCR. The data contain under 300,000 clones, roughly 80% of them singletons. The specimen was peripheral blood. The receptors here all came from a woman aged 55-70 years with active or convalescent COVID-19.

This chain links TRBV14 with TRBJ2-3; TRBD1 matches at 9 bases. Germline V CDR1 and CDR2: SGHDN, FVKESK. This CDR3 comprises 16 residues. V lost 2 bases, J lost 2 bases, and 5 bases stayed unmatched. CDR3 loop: CASSQWTGAPTDTQYF. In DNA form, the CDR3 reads TGTGCCAGCAGCCAATGGACAGGGGCTCCCACAGATACGCAGTATTTT.

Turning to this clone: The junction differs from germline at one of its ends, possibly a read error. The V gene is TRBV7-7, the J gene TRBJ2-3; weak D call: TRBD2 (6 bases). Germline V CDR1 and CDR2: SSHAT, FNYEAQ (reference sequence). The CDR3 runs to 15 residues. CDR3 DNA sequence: TGTGCTAGCAGTCGACTAGGCCAAACGACAGATACGCAGTATTTT. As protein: CASSRLGQTTDTQYF.

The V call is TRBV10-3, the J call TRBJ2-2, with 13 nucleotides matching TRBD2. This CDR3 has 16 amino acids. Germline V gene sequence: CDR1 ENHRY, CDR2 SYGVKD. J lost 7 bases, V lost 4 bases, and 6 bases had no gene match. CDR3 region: CAISGTSGGAFGELFF. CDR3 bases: TGTGCCATCAGTGGAACTAGCGGGGGGGCCTTCGGGGAGCTGTTTTTT.

The CDR3 DNA is TGCAGCGTTGAGGAATCTCTCAGGGGACCAGAGACCCAGTACTTC. This sequence encodes CSVEESLRGPETQYF. This chain joins TRBV29-1 and TRBJ2-5; D is possibly TRBD1 (6 bases). The CDR3 is made up of 15 amino acids. Per the germline V gene, CDR1 is SQVTM and CDR2 is ANQGSEA. V was shortened by 3 bases and J by 4 bases, with 18 bases between the two germline ends.

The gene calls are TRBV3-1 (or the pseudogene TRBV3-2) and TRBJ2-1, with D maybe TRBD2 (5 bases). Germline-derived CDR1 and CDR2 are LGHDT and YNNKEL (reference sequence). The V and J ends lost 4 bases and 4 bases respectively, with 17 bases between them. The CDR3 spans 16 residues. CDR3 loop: CASSPTGLLAYNEQFF. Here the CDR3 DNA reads TGTGCCAGCAGCCCTACCGGACTGTTAGCATACAATGAGCAGTTCTTC.

The CDR3 protein is CASSLVSLTGDTEAFF. CDR3 nucleotides: TGTGCCAGCAGCTTAGTATCCTTGACAGGGGACACTGAAGCTTTCTTT. V gene TRBV11-3 combines with J gene TRBJ1-1, with TRBD1 identical over 8 bases. V was clipped by 1 base and J by 3 bases; unmatched bases: 7. Looked up from germline, CDR1 is SGHNT and CDR2 is YENEEA. The CDR3 is made up of 16 amino acids.

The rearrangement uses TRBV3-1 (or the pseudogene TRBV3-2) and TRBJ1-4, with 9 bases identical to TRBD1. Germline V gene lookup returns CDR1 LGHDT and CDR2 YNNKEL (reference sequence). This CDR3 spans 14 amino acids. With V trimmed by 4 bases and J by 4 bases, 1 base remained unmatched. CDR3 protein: CASSLGQGNEKLFF. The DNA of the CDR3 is TGTGCCAGCAGCCTGGGACAGGGTAATGAAAAACTGTTTTTT.

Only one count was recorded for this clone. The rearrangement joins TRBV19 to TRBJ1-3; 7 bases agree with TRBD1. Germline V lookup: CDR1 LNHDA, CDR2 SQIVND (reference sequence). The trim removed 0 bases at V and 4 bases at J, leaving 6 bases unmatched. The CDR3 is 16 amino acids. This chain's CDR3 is CASSIDSGTVGNTIYF. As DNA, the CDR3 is TGTGCCAGTAGTATAGACTCCGGGACAGTCGGAAACACCATATATTTT.

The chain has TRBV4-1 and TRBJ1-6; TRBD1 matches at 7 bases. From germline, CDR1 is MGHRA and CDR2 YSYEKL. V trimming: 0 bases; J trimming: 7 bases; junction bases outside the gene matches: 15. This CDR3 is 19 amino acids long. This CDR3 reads CASSQDLLTNRGRNSPLHF. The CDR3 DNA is TGCGCCAGCAGCCAAGATTTGTTAACAAACAGGGGACGGAATTCACCCCTCCACTTT.

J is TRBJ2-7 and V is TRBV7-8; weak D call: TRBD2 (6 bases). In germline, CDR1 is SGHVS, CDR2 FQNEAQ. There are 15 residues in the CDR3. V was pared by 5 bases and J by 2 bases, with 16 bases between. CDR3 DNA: TGTGCCAGCAGCAAACTAGCTCTATTCCCCTACGAGCAGTACTTC. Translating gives CASSKLALFPYEQYF.

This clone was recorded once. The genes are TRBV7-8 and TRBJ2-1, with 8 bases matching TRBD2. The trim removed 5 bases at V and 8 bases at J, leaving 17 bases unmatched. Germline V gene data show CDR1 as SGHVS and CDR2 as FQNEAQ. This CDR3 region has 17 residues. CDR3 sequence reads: CASSPHMSGGGVDEQFF. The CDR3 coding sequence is TGTGCCAGCAGCCCACACATGAGCGGGGGCGGTGTCGATGAGCAGTTCTTC.

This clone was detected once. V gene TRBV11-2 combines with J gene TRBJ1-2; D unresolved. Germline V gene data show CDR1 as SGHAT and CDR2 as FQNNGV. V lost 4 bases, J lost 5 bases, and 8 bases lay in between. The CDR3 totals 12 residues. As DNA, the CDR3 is TGTGCCAGCAGCTCCCCAGTGTATGGCTACACCTTC. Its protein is CASSSPVYGYTF.

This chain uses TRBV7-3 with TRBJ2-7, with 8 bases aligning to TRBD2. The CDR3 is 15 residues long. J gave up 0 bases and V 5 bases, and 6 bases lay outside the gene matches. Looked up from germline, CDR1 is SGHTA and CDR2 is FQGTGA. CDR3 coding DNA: TGTGCCAGCAGCCCAGTAGCGGGATCCTCCTACGAGCAGTACTTC. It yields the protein CASSPVAGSSYEQYF. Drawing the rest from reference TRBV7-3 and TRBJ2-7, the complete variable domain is GAGVSQTPSNKVTEKGKYVELRCDPISGHTALYWYRQSLGQGPEFLIYFQGTGAADDSGLPNDRFFAVRPEGSVSTLKIQRTERGDSAVYLCASSPVAGSSYEQYFGPGTRLTVT.

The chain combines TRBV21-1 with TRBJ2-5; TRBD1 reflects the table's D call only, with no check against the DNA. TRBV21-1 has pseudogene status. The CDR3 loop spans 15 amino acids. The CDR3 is CASSKVGQGQETQYF. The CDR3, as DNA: TGTGCCAGCAGCAAAGTGGGACAGGGACAAGAGACCCAGTACTTC.

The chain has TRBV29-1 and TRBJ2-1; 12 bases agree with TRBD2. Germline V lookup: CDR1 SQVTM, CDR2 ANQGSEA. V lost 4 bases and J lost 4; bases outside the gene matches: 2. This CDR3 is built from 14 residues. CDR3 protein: CSVGGLAGYNEQFF. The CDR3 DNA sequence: TGCAGCGTTGGAGGACTAGCGGGATACAATGAGCAGTTCTTC.

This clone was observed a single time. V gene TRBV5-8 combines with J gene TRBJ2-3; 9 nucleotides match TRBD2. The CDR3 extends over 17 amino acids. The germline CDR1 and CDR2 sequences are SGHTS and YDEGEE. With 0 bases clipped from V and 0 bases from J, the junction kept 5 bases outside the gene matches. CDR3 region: CASSLVLAGTSTDTQYF. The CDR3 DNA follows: TGTGCCAGCAGCTTGGTTCTAGCGGGGACTAGCACAGATACGCAGTATTTT.

Here the CDR3 DNA reads TGTGCCAGCAGCTTAAACTTTGGTGATACGCAGTATTTT. Protein: CASSLNFGDTQYF. The chain recombines TRBV7-3 with TRBJ2-3; D is undetermined. V gave up 1 base and J gave up 6 bases, with 8 bases separating them. This CDR3 spans 13 amino acids. CDR1 is SGHTA, CDR2 FQGTGA, per germline.

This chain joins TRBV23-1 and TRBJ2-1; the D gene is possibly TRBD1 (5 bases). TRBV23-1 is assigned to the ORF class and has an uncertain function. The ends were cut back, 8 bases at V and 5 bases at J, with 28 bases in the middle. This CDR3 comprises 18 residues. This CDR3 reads CASATRTCRDRANNEQFF. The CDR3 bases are TGCGCCAGCGCGACCCGGACCTGCAGGGATAGGGCTAACAATGAGCAGTTCTTC.

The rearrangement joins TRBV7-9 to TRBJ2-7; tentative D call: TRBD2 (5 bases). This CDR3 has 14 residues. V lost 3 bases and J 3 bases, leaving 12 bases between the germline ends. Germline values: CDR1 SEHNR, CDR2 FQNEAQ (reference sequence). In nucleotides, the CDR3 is TGTGCCAGCAGCTTCGGGGAGAAGGTCTACGAGCAGTACTTC. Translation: CASSFGEKVYEQYF.

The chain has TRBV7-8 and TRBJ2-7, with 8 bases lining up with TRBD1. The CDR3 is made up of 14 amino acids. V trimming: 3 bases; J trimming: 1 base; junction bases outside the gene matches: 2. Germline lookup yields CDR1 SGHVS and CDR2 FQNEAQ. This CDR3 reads CASSFGDRSYEQYV. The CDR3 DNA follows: TGTGCCAGCAGCTTCGGGGACAGGTCCTACGAGCAGTACGTC.

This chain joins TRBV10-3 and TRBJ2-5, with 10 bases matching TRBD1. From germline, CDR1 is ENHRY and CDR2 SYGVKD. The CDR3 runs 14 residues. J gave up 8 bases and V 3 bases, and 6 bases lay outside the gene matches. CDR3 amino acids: CAISDKGQGQTQYF. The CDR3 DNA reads TGTGCCATCAGTGATAAGGGACAGGGGCAAACCCAGTACTTC.

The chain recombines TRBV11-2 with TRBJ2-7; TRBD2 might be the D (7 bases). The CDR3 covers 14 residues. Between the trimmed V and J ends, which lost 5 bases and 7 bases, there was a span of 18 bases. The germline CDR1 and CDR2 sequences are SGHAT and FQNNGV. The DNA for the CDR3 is TGTGCCAGCAGCCCACTGAGGGGGGGCTGGGAGCAGTACTTC. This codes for CASSPLRGGWEQYF.

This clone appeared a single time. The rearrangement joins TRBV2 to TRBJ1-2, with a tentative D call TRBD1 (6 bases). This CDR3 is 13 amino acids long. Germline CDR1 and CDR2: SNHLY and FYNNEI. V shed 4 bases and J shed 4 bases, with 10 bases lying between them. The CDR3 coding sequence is TGTGCCAGCAGTGGGGACACTGGCTATGGCTACACCTTC. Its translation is CASSGDTGYGYTF.

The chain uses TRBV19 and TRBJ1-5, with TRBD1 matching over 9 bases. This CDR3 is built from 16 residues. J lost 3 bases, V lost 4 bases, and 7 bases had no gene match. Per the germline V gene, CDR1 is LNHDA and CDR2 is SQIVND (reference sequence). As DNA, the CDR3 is TGTGCCAGTAGTACGACCCGGACAGGGGCCAATCAGCCCCAGCATTTT. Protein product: CASSTTRTGANQPQHF. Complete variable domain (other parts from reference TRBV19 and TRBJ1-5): DGGITQSPKYLFRKEGQNVTLSCEQNLNHDAMYWYRQDPGQGLRLIYYSQIVNDFQKGDIAEGYSVSREKKESFPLTVTSAQKNPTAFYLCASSTTRTGANQPQHFGDGTRLSIL.

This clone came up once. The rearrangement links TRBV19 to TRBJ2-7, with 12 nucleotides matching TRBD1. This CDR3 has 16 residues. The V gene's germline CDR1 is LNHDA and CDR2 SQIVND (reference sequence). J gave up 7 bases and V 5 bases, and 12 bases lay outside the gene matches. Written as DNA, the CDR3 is TGTGCCAGTAGTGGGGGACAGGGGGCCCCACATAGTGAGCAGTACTTC. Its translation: CASSGGQGAPHSEQYF.

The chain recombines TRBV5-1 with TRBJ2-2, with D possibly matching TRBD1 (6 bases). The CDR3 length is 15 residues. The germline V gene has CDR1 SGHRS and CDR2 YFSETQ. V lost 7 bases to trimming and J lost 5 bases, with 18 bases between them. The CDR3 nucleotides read TGCGCCAGCGGACAAACAGGGCTGGGGACCGGGGAGCTGTTTTTT. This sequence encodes CASGQTGLGTGELFF.

CDR3 protein: CASSVGGTGTIEAFF. In DNA, the CDR3 is TGTGCCAGCAGCGTCGGGGGGACAGGGACTATTGAAGCTTTCTTT. The chain combines TRBV7-8 with TRBJ1-1; 9 bases align to TRBD1. The germline V gene has CDR1 SGHVS and CDR2 FQNEAQ. Germline trimming cut 5 bases from V and 7 bases from J; bases unmatched to any gene: 11. The CDR3 spans 15 residues.

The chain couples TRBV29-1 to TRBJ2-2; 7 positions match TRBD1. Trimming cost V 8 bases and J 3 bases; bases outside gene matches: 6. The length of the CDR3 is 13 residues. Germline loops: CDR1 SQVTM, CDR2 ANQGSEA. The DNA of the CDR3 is TGCAGCTCCCGACAGGGCGACACCGGGGAGCTGTTTTTT. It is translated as CSSRQGDTGELFF.

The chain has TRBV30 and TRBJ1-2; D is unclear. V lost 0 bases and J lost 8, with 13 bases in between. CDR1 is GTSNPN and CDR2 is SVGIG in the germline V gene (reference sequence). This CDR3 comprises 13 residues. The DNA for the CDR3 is TGTGCCTGGAGTGTAAGCGAGGGAGAGGGCTACACCTTC. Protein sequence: CAWSVSEGEGYTF.